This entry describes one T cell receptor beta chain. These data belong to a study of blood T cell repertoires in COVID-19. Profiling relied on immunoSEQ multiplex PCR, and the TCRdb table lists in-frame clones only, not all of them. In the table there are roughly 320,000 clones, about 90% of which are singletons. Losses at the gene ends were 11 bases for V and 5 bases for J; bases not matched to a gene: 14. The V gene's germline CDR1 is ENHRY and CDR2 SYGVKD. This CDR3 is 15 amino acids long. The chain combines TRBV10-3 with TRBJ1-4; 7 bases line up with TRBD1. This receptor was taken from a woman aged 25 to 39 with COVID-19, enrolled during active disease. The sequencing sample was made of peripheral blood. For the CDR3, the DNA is TGTGCCTCCCGGGGCAGGGACAGTATAAATGAAAAACTGTTTTTT. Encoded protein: CASRGRDSINEKLFF.